This entry concerns a single T cell receptor (beta chain). Trimming stripped 2 bases from V and 2 bases from J, with 8 bases between. CDR1 is SGHTA and CDR2 is FQGNSA in the germline V gene. The CDR3 runs to 14 residues. cDNA prepared by RNA extraction and subsequent reverse transcription served as the template for sequencing. The protocol was immunoSEQ multiplex PCR, while the TCRdb copy is restricted to in-frame clones and leaves out a portion. The sample yields approximately 170,000 clones, 45% to 75% seen once. These data originate in a study of CD8+ T cells in alopecia areata. Study context: Scoring of treated patients' severity used the percentage of affected scalp area.

The treatment: oral pan-JAK inhibitor, 5-10 mg twice daily. This sequence joins TRBV7-2 and TRBJ2-3; D ambiguous. The sequence came from a human donor with alopecia areata. The material was CD4+ T cells sorted from blood, obtained at week 4, from a patient treated with tofacitinib. The CDR3 DNA reads TGTGCCAGCAGCTTATCCCTTTCCACAGATACGCAGTATTTT. Translating it yields CASSLSLSTDTQYF. The entire variable domain, with the rest obtained from reference TRBV7-2 and TRBJ2-3, is as follows: GAGVSQSPSNKVTEKGKDVELRCDPISGHTALYWYRQSLGQGLEFLIYFQGNSAPDKSGLPSDRFSAERTGGSVSTLTIQRTQQEDSAVYLCASSLSLSTDTQYFGPGTRLTVL.